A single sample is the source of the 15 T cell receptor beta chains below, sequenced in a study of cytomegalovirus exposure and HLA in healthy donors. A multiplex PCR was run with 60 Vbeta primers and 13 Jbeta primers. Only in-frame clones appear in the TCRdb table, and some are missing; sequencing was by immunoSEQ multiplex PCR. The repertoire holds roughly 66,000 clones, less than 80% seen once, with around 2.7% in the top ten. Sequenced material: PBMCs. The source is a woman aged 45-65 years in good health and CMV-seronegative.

CDR3 loop: CASSLQGITQPQHF. CDR3 bases: TGTGCCAGCAGTTTACAGGGGATTACTCAGCCCCAGCATTTT. The V gene is TRBV27, the J gene TRBJ1-5, with D tentatively TRBD1 (6 bases). Germline CDR1 reads MNHEY; CDR2 reads SMNVEV (reference sequence). V was shortened by 2 bases and J by 6 bases, with 11 bases between the two germline ends. The length of the CDR3 is 14 residues.

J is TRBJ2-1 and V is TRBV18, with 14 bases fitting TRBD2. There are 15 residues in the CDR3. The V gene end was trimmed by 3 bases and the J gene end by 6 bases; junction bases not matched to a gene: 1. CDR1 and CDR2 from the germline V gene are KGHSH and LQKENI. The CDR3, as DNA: TGTGCCAGCTCACCGACTAGCGGGAGGGGCAATGAGCAGTTCTTC. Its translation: CASSPTSGRGNEQFF.

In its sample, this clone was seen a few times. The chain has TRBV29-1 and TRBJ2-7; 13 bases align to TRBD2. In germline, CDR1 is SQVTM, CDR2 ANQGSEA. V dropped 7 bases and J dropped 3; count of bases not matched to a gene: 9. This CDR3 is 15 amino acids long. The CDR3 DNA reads TGCAGCGCCCTGGGGACTAGCGGGAATGGCTACGAGCAGTACTTC. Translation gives CSALGTSGNGYEQYF.

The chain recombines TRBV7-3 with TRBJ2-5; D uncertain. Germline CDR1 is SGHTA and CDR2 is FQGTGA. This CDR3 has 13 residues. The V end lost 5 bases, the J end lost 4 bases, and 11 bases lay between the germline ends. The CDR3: CASSTTRGETQYF. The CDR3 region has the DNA TGTGCCAGCAGCACCACGCGCGGAGAGACCCAGTACTTC.

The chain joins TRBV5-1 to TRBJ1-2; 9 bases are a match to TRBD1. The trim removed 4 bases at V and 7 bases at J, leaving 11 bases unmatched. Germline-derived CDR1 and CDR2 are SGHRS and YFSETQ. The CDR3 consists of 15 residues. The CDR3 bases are TGCGCCAGCAGCAACGGGACAGGGCCGTCGCGTGGCTACACCTTC. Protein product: CASSNGTGPSRGYTF.

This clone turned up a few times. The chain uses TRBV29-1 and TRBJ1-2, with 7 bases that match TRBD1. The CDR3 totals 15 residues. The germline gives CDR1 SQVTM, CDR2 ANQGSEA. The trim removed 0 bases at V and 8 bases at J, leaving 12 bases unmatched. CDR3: CSVEDGQDRGRGYTF. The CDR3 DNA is TGCAGCGTTGAAGATGGACAGGACCGGGGGAGAGGCTACACCTTC.

CDR3 protein: CASRDSLNEAFF. The DNA of the CDR3 is TGTGCCAGTCGGGACAGCCTTAATGAAGCTTTCTTT. J is TRBJ1-1 and V is TRBV19; 7 nucleotides line up with TRBD1. V lost 8 bases to trimming and J lost 7 bases; unmatched junction nucleotides: 7. CDR3 size: 12 residues. Germline CDR1 reads LNHDA; CDR2 reads SQIVND (reference sequence).

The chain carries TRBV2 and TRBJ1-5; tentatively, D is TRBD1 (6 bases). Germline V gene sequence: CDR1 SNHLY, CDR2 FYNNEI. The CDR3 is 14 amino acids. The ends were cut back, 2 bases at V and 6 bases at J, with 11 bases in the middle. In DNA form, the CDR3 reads TGTGCCAGCAGTGAACTGGGGGCGAGTCAGCCCCAGCATTTT. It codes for CASSELGASQPQHF.

The CDR3 nucleotides are TGTGCCAGCAAACGGGGACAGGACTATGGCTACACCTTC. This gives the protein CASKRGQDYGYTF. The chain is built from TRBV27 and TRBJ1-2, with TRBD1 identical over 8 bases. CDR3 length equals 13 residues. With 7 bases clipped from V and 3 bases from J, the junction kept 4 bases outside the gene matches. The germline gives CDR1 MNHEY, CDR2 SMNVEV (reference sequence).

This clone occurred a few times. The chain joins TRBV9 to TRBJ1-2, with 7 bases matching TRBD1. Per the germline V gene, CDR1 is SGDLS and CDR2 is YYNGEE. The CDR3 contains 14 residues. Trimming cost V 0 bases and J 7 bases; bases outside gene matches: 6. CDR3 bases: TGTGCCAGCAGCGTAGGAAGGGGGCTGCTTGGCTACACCTTC. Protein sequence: CASSVGRGLLGYTF.

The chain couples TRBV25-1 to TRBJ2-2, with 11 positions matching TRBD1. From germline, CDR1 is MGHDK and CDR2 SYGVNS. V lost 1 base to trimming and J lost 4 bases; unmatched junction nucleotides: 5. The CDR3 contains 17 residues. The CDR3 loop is CASSESDRGPVTGELFF. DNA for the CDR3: TGTGCCAGCAGTGAATCGGACAGGGGGCCCGTCACCGGGGAGCTGTTTTTT.

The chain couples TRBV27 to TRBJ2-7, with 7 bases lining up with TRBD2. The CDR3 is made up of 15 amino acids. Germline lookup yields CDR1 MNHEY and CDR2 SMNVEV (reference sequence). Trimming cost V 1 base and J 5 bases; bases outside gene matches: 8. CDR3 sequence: CASSLLYGRSHEQYF. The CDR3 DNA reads TGTGCCAGCAGTTTATTATACGGGAGGAGTCACGAGCAGTACTTC.

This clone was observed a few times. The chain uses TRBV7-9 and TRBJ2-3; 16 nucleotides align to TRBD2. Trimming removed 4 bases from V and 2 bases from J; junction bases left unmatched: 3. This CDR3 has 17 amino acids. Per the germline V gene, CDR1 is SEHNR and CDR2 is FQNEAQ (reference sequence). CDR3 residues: CASSSGLAGGYTDTQYF. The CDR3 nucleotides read TGTGCCAGCAGCTCGGGACTAGCGGGAGGGTACACAGATACGCAGTATTTT. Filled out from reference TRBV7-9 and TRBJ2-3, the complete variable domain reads DTGVSQNPRHKITKRGQNVTFRCDPISEHNRLYWYRQTLGQGPEFLTYFQNEAQLEKSRLLSDRFSAERPKGSFSTLEIQRTEQGDSAMYLCASSSGLAGGYTDTQYFGPGTRLTVL.

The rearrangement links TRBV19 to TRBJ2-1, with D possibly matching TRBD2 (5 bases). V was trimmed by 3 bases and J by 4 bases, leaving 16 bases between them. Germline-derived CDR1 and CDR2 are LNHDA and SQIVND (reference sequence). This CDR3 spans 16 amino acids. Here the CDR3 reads CASSIMLASGYNEQFF. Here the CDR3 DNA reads TGTGCCAGTAGTATTATGTTAGCGTCGGGATACAATGAGCAGTTCTTC.

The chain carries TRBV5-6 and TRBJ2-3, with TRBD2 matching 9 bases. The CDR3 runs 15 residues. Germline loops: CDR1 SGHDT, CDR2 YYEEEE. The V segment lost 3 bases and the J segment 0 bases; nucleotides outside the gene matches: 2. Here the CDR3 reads CASSSGLASTDTQYF. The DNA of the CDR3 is TGTGCCAGCAGCTCGGGACTAGCCAGCACAGATACGCAGTATTTT.